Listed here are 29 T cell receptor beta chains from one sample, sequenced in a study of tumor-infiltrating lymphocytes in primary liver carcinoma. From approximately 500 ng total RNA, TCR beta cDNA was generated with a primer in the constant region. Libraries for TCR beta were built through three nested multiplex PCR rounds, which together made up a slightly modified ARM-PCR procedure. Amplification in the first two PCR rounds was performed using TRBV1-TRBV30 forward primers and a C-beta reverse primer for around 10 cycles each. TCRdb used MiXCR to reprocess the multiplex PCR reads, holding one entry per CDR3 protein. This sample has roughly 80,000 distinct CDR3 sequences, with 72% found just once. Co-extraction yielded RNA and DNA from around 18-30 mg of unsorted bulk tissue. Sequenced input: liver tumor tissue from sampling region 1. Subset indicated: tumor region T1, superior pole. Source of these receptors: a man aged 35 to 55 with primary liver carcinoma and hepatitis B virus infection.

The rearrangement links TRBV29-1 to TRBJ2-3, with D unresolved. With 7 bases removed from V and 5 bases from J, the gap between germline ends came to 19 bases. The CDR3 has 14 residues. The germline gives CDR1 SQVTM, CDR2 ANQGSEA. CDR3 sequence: CSGSTQAVGDTQYF. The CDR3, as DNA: TGCAGCGGCTCTACGCAGGCTGTTGGAGATACGCAGTATTTT.

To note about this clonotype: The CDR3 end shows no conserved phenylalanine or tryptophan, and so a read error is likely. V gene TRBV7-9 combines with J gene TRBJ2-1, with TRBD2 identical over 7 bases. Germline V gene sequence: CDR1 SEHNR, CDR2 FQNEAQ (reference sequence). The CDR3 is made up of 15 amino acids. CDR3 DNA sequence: TGTACCAGCAGTCTTGGCGGGAGTGCGGACAATGAGCAGTTCCTC. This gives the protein CTSSLGGSADNEQFL.

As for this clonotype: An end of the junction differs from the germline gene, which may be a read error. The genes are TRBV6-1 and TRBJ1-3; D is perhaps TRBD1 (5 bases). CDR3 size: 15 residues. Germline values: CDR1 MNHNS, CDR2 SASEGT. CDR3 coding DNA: TGTGCCAGCAGCGTTACAGGCTACTCTGGAAACACCATGTATTTT. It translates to CASSVTGYSGNTMYF.

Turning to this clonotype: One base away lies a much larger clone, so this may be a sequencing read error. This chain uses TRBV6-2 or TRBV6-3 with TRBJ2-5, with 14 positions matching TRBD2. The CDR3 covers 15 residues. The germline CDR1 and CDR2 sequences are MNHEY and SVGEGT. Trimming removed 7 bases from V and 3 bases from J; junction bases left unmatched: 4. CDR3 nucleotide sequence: TGTGCCAGCATGCCGGGACTAGCGGGAGAAGAGACCCAGTACTTC. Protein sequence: CASMPGLAGEETQYF.

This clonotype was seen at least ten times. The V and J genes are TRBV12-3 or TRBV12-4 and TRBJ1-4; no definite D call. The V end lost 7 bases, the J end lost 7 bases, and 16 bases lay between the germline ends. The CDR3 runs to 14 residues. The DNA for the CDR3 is TGTGCCAGCATCGCCGGTCTCGGCGGTGAAAAACTGTTTTTT. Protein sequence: CASIAGLGGEKLFF.

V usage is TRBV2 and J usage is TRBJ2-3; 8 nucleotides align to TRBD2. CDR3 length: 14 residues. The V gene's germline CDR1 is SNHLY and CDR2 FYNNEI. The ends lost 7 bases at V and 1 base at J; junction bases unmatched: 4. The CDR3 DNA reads TGTGCCAGCACAGCGGGAGAAGGCACAGATACGCAGTATTTT. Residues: CASTAGEGTDTQYF.

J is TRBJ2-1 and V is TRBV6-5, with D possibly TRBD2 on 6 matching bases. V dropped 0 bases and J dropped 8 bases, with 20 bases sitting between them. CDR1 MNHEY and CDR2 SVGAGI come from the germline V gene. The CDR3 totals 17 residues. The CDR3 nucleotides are TGTGCCAGCAGTTACTCTTTCGGGAGACAATCTATGGATGAGCAGTTCTTC. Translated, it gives CASSYSFGRQSMDEQFF.

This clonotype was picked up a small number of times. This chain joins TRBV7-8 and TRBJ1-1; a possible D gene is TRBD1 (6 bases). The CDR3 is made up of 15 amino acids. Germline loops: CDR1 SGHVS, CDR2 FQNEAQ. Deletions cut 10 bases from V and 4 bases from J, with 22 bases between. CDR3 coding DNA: TGTGCCAACAGTCAAGGGGGGGGAAGAGGCACTGAAGCTTTCTTT. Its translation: CANSQGGGRGTEAFF. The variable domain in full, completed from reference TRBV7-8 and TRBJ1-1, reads GAGVSQSPRYKVAKRGQDVALRCDPISGHVSLFWYQQALGQGPEFLTYFQNEAQLDKSGLPSDRFFAERPEGSVSTLKIQRTQQEDSAVYLCANSQGGGRGTEAFFGQGTRLTVV.

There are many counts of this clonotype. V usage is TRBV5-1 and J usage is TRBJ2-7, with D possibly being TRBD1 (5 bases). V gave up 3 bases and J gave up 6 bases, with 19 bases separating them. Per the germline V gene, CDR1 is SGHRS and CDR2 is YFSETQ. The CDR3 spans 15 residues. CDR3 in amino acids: CASSSLGLSPGEQYF. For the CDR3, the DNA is TGCGCCAGCAGCTCCCTGGGGCTATCCCCCGGCGAGCAGTACTTC.

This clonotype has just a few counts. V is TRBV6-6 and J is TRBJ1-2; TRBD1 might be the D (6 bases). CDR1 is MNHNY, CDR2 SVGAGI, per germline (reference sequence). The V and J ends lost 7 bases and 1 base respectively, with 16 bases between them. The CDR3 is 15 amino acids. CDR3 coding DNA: TGTGCCAGCAACCGATCGGGGGCCTTTAACTATGGCTACACCTTC. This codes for CASNRSGAFNYGYTF.

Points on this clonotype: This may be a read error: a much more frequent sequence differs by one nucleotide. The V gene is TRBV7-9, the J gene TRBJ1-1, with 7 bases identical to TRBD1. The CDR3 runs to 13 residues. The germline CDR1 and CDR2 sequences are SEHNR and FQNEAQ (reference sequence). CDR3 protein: CASSPRGNTETFF. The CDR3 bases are TGTGCCAGCAGCCCCAGGGGGAACACTGAAACTTTCTTT.

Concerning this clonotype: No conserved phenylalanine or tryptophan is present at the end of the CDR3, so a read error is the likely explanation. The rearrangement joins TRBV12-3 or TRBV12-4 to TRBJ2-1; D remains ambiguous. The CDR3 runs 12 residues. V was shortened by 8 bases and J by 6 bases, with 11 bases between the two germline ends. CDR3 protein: CASGPLSNEQFL. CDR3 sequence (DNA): TGTGCCAGCGGTCCACTTTCCAATGAGCAGTTCCTC.

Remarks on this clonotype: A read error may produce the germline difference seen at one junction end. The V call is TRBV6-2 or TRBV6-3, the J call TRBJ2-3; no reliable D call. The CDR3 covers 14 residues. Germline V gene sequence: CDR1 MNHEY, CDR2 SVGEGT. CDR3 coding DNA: TGTGCCAGCAAGGCCCCCAGAGTCACAGATACGCAGTATTTC. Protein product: CASKAPRVTDTQYF.

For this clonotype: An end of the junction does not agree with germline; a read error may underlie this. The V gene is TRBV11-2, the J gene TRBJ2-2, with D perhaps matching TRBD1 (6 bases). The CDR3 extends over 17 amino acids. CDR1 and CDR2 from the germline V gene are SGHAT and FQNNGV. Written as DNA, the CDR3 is TGTGTCAGCAGCTTTGATCGGGACATGGTCGGAGCCGGGGAGCTGTTTTTT. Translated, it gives CVSSFDRDMVGAGELFF.

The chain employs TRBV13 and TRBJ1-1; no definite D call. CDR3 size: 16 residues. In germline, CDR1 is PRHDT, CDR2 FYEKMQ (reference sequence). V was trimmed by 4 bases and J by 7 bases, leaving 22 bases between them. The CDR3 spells CASSWWCAGIAFEAFF. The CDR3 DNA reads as TGTGCCAGCAGCTGGTGGTGCGCAGGTATCGCCTTTGAAGCTTTCTTT. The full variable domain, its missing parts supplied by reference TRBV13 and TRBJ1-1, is AAGVIQSPRHLIKEKRETATLKCYPIPRHDTVYWYQQGPGQDPQFLISFYEKMQSDKGSIPDRFSAQQFSDYHSELNMSSLELGDSALYFCASSWWCAGIAFEAFFGQGTRLTVV.

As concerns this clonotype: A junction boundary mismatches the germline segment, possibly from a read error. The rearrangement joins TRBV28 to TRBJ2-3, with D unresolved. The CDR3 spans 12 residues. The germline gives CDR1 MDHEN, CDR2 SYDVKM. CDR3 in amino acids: CVSTRASDTQYF. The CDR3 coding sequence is TGTGTCAGCACACGGGCATCGGATACGCAGTATTTT.

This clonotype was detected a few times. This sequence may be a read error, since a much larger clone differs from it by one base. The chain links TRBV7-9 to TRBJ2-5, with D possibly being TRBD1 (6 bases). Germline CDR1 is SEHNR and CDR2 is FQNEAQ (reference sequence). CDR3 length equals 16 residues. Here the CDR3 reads CASSLGTPPDHETQYF. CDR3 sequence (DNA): TGTGCCAGCAGCCTCGGGACACCACCCGACCATGAGACCCAGTACTTC.

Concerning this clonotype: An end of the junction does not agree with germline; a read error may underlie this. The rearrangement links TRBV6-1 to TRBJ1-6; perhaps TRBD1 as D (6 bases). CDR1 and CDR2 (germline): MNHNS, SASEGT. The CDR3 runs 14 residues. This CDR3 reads CASSKQGRDSPLHF. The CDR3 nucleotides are TGTGCTAGCAGTAAACAGGGTCGGGATTCACCCCTCCACTTT.

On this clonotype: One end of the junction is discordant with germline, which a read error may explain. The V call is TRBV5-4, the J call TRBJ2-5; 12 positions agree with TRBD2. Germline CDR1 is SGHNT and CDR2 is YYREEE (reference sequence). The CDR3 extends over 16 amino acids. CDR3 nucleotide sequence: TGTACCAGCAGCTCTACGACTAGCGGGAGTGGGGAGACCCAGTACTTC. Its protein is CTSSSTTSGSGETQYF.

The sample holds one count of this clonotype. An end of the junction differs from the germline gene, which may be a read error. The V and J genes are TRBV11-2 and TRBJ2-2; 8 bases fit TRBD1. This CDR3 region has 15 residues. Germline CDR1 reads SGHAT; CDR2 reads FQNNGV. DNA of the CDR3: TGTGCCAGCAGTTTAGTCGGACAGGGCACCAGGGAGCTGTTTTTT. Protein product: CASSLVGQGTRELFF.

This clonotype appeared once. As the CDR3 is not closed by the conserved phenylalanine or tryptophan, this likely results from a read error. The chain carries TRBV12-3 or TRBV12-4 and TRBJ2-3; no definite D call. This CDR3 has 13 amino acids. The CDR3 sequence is CASSADGTDTQYL. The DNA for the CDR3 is TGTGCCAGCAGTGCGGACGGCACAGATACACAGTATTTG.

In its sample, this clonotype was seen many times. For the CDR3, the DNA is TGTGCCAGCAGTTTAGGGTCAACCCAAGAGACCCAGTACTTC. It translates to CASSLGSTQETQYF. V and J are TRBV12-3 or TRBV12-4 and TRBJ2-5; D unclear. Trimming took 1 base from V and 1 from J, leaving 7 bases between them. This CDR3 comprises 14 residues.

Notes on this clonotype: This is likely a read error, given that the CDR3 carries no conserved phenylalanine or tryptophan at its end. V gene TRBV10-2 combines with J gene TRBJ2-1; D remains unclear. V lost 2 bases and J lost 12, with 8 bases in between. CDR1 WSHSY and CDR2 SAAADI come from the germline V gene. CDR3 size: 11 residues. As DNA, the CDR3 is TGCGCCAGCAGTGAGATAAGCCCGCAGTTCCTC. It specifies CASSEISPQFL.

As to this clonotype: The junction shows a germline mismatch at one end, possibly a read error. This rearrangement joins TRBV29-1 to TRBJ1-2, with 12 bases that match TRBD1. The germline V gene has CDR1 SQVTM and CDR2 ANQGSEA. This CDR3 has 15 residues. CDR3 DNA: TGTAGCGTAGTCGGGACAGGGGGCGCTGTCTATGGCTACACCTTC. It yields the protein CSVVGTGGAVYGYTF.

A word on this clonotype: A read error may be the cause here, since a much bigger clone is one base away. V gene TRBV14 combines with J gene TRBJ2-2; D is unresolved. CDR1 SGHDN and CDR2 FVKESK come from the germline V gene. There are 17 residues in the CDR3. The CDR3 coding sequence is TGTACCAGCAGCCCTTCTCGGCGGTCTTCGAACACCGGGGAGCTGTTTTTT. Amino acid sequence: CTSSPSRRSSNTGELFF. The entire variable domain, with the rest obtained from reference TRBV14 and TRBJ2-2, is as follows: EAGVTQFPSHSVIEKGQTVTLRCDPISGHDNLYWYRRVMGKEIKFLLHFVKESKQDESGMPNNRFLAERTGGTYSTLKVQPAELEDSGVYFCTSSPSRRSSNTGELFFGEGSRLTVL.

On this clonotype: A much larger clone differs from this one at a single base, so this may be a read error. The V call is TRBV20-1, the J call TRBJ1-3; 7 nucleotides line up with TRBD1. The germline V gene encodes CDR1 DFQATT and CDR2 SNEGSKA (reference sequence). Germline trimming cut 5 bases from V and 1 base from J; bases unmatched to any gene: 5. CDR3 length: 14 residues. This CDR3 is CSAPRGQSGNTIYF. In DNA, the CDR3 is TGCAGTGCTCCGAGGGGACAGTCTGGAAACACCATATATTTT.

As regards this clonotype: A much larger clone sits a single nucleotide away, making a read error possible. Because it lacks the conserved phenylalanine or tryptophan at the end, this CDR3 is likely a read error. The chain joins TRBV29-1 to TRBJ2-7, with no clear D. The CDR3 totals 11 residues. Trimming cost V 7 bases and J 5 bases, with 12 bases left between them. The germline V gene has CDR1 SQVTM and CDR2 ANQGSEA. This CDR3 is CSAEVTHEQYL. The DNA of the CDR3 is TGCAGCGCCGAGGTAACTCACGAGCAGTACCTC.

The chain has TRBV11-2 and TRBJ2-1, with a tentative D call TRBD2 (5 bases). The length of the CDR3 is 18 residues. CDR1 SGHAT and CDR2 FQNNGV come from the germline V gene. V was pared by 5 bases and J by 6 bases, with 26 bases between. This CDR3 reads CASSRTEGRLAMPNEQFF. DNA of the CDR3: TGTGCCAGCAGCCGCACAGAAGGGAGATTAGCGATGCCCAATGAGCAGTTCTTC.

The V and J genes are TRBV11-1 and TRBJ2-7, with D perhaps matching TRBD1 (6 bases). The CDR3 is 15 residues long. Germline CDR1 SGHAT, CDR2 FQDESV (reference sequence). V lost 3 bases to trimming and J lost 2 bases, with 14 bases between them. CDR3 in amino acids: CASSFDRQFTYEQYF. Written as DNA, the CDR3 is TGTGCCAGCAGCTTCGACAGGCAGTTCACCTACGAGCAGTACTTC.